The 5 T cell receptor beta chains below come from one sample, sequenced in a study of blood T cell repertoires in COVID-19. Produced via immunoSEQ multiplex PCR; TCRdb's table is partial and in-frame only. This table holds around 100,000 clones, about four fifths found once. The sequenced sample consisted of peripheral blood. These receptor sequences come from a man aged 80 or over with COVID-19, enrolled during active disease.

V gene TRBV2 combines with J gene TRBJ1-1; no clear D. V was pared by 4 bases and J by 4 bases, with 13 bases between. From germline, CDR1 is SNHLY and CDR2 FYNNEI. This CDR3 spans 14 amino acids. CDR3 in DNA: TGTGCCAGCAGTGTTGCCCGGGAAGCCACTGAAGCTTTCTTT. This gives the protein CASSVAREATEAFF. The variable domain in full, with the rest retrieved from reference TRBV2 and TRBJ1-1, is EPEVTQTPSHQVTQMGQEVILRCVPISNHLYFYWYRQILGQKVEFLVSFYNNEISEKSEIFDDQFSVERPDGSNFTLKIRSTKLEDSAMYFCASSVAREATEAFFGQGTRLTVV.

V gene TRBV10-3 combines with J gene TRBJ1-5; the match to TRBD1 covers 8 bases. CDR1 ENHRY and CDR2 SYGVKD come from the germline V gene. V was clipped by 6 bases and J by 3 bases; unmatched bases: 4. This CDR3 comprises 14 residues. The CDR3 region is CAIRGTGFNQPQHF. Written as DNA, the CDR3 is TGTGCCATCAGGGGGACAGGTTTCAATCAGCCCCAGCATTTT.

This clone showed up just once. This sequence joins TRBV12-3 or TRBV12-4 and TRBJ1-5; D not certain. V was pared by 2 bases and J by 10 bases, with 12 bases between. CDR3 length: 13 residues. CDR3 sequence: CASSLFVGSPQHF. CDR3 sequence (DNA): TGTGCCAGCAGTTTATTCGTCGGGTCTCCCCAGCATTTT.

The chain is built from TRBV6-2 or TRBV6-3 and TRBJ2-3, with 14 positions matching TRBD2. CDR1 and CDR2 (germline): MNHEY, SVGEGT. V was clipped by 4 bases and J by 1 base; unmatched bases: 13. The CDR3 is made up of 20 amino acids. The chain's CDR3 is CASSFTEGLAGAPGTDTQYF. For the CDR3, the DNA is TGTGCCAGCAGTTTTACAGAGGGACTAGCGGGAGCTCCCGGCACAGATACGCAGTATTTT.

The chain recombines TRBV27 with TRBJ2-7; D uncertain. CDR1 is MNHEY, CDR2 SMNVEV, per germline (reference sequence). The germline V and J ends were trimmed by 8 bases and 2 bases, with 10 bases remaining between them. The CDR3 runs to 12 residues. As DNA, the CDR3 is TGTGCCAGCGGTAGCTTGGCCTACGAGCAGTACTTC. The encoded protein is CASGSLAYEQYF.